Described below is a single T cell receptor (beta chain) sequence and its context. The sample comes from a study of blood T cell repertoires in COVID-19. On the study more broadly: Both acute and convalescent COVID-19 samples were obtained from the United States, Italy and Spain. PBMCs, B-cell-depleted T cells, or T cells provided the cDNA or gDNA that made up the material.

Trimming took 6 bases from V and 5 from J, leaving 16 bases between them. CDR3 length: 14 amino acids. Germline lookup yields CDR1 MNHEY and CDR2 SVGAGI. Authors' methods: Scientists estimated how many nucleated cells there were by amplifying reference gene primers. Assay used: immunoSEQ multiplex PCR; TCRdb lists only in-frame clones, some missing. For V, J and clone size, that table is used; D and trimming come from the DNA. This sample has about 12,000 clones; 90% occur once, and the top ten carry roughly 13%. The specimen sequenced was peripheral blood. The chain employs TRBV6-5 and TRBJ1-1; D is perhaps TRBD1 (5 bases). This receptor was obtained from a man between 70 and 80 years old with active COVID-19. CDR3 nucleotides: TGTGCCAGCAGCGATAGGGGCCCCGGGACTGAAGCTTTCTTT. Translating it yields CASSDRGPGTEAFF.